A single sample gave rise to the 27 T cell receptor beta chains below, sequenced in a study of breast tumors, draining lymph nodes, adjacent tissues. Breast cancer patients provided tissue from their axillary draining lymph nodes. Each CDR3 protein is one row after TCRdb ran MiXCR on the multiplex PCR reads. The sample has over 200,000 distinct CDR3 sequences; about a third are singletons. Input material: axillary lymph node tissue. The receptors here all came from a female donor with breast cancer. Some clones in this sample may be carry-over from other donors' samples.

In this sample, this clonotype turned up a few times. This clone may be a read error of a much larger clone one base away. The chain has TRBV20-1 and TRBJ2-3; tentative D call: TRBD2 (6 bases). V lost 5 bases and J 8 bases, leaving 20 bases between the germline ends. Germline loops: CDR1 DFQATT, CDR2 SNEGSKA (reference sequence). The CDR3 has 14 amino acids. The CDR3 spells CSAPGARDSATQYF. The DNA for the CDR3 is TGCAGTGCTCCCGGGGCACGGGACTCAGCTACGCAGTATTTT.

CDR3 coding DNA: TGTGCCATCAGTGGACTAGCGGGAGGGCCTTTGGAGACCCAGTACTTC. Amino acids: CAISGLAGGPLETQYF. The chain carries TRBV10-3 and TRBJ2-5; 14 positions match TRBD2. In germline, CDR1 is ENHRY, CDR2 SYGVKD. The J segment lost 5 bases and the V segment lost 4 bases, leaving 6 bases of the junction unmatched. The CDR3 is made up of 16 amino acids.

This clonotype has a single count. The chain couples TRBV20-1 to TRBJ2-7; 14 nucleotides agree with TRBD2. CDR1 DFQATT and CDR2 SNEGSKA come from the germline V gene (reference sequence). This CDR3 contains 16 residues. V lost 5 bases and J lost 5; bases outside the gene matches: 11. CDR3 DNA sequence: TGCAGTGCTCGGTCCGGGACTAGCGGGAGTAAGGACGAGCAGTACTTC. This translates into CSARSGTSGSKDEQYF.

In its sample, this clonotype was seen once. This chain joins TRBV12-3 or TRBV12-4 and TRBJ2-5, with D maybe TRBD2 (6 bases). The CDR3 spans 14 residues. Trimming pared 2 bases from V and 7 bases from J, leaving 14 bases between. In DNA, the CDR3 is TGTGCCAGCAGTTTAAGTGGGGGGTATGGGACCCAGTACTTC. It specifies CASSLSGGYGTQYF.

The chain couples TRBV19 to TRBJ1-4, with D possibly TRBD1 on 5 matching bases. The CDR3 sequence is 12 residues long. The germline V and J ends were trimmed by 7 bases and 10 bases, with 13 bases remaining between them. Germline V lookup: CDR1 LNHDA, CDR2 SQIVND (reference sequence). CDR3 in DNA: TGTGCCAGTATCCGGGACCGGGGAAAACTGTTTTTT. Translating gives CASIRDRGKLFF.

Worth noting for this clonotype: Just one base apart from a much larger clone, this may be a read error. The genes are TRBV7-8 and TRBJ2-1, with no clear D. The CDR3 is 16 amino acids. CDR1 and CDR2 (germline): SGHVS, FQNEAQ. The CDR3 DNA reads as TGTGCCAGCAGCCCGATAAAAACGCGGAAGTACAATGGGCAGTTCTTC. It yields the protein CASSPIKTRKYNGQFF.

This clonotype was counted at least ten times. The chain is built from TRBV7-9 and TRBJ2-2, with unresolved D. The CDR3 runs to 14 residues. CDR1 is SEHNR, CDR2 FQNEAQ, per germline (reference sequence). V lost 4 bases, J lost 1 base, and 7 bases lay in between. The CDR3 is CASSSTGNTGELFF. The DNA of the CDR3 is TGTGCCAGCAGCTCGACGGGGAACACCGGGGAGCTGTTTTTT. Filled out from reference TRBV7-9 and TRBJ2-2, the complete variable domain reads DTGVSQNPRHKITKRGQNVTFRCDPISEHNRLYWYRQTLGQGPEFLTYFQNEAQLEKSRLLSDRFSAERPKGSFSTLEIQRTEQGDSAMYLCASSSTGNTGELFFGEGSRLTVL.

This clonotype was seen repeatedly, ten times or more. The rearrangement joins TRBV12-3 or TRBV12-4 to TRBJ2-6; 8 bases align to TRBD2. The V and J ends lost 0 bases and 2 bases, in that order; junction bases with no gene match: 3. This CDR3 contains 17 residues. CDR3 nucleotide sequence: TGTGCCAGCAGTTTAGCTCCGGGGGGGGCTGGGGCCAACGTCCTGACTTTC. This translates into CASSLAPGGAGANVLTF.

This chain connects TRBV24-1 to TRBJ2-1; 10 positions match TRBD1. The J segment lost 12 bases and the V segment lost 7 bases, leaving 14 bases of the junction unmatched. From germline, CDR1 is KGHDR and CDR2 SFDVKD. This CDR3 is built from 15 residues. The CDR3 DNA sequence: TGTGCCACCAGCCCGGGACAGGGGCGGGTAGATACGCAGTTCTTC. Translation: CATSPGQGRVDTQFF.

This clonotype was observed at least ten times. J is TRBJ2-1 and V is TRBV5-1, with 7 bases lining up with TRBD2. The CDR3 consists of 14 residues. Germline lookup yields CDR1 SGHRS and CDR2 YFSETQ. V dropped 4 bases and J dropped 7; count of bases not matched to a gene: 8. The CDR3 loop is CASSRLAPENEQFF. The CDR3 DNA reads TGCGCCAGCAGCCGACTAGCCCCGGAAAATGAGCAGTTCTTC.

CDR3 nucleotide sequence: TGTGCCAGTAGTATACTGGTCTCTAATGAAAAACTGTTTTTT. Protein sequence: CASSILVSNEKLFF. V usage is TRBV19 and J usage is TRBJ1-4; D unresolved. This CDR3 is built from 14 residues. Germline values: CDR1 LNHDA, CDR2 SQIVND (reference sequence). The V gene lost 2 bases and the J gene lost 3 bases, with 7 bases spanning the gap.

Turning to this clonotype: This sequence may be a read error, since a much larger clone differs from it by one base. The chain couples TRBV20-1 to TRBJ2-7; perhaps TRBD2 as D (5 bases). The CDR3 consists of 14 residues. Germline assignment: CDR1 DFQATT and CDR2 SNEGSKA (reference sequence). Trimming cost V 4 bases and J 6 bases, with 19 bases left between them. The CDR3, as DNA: TGCAGTGCTACCTTACCGGACTGGCCCTCCGAGCAGTACTTC. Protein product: CSATLPDWPSEQYF.

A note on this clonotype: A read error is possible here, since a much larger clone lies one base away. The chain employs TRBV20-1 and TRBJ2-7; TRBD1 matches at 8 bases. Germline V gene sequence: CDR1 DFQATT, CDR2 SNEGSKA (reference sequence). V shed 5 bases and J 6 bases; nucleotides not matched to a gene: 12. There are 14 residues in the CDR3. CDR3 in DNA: TGCAGTGCTCGACAGGGGCGGTATGGCACCGAGCAGTACTTC. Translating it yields CSARQGRYGTEQYF.

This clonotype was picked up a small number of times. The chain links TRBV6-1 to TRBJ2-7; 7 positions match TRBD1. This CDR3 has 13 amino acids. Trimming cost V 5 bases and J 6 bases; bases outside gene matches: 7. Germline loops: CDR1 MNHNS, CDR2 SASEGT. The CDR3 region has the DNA TGTGCCAGCAGTCAACGACAGGGTTCCGAGCAGTACTTC. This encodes CASSQRQGSEQYF.

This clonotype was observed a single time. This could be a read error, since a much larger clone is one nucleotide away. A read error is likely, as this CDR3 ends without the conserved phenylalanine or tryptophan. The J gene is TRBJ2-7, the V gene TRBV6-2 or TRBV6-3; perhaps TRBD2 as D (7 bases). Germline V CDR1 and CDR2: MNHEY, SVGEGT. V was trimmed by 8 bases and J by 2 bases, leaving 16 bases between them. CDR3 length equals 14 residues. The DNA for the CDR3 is TGTGCCAGCCGCCCGGGGCGGGGGCCCTACGAGCAGTACCTC. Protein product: CASRPGRGPYEQYL.

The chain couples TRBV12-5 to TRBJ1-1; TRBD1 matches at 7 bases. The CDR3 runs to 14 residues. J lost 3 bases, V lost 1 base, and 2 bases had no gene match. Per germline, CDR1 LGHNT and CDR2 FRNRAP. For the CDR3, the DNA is TGTGCTAGTGGTTTGGGACAGGGAGACACTGAAGCTTTCTTT. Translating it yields CASGLGQGDTEAFF.

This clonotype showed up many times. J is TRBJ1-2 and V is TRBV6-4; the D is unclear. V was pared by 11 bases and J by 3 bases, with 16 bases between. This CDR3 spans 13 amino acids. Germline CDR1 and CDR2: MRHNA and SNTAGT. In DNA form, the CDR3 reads TGTGCCGGAGAGAAGGGCGGCGACTATGGCTACACCTTC. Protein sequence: CAGEKGGDYGYTF.

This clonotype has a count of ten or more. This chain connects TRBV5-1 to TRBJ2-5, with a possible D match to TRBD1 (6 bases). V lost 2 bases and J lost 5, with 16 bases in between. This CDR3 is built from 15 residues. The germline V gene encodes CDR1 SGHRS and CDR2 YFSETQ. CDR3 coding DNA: TGCGCCAGCAGCTTAGATCAGACGGGACACGAGACCCAGTACTTC. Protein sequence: CASSLDQTGHETQYF.

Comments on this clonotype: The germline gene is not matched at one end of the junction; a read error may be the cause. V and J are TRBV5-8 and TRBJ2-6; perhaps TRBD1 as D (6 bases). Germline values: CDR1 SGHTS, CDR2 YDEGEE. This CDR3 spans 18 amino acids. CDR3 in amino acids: CASSDRQAPYSGASVLTF. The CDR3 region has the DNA TGTGCCAGCAGCGATAGACAGGCACCATACTCTGGGGCCAGCGTCCTGACTTTC.

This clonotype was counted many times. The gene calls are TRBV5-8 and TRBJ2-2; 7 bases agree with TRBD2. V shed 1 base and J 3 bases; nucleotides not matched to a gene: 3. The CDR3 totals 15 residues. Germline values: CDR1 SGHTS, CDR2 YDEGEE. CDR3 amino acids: CASSLFLADTGELFF. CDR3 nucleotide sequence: TGTGCCAGCAGCTTGTTTCTAGCGGACACCGGGGAGCTGTTTTTT.

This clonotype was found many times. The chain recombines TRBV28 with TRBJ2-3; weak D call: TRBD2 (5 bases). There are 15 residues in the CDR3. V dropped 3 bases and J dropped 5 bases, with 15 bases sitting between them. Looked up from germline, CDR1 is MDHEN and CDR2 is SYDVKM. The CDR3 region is CASSLGGSRRDTQYF. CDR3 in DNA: TGTGCCAGCAGTTTGGGTGGGAGCCGCCGAGATACGCAGTATTTT.

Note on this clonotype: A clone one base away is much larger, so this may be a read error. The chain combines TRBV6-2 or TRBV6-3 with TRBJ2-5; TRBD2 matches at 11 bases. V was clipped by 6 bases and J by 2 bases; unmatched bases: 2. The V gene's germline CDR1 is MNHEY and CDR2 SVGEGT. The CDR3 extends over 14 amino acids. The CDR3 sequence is CASRPSGGQETQYF. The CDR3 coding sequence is TGTGCCAGCAGACCTAGCGGGGGGCAAGAGACCCAGTACTTC.

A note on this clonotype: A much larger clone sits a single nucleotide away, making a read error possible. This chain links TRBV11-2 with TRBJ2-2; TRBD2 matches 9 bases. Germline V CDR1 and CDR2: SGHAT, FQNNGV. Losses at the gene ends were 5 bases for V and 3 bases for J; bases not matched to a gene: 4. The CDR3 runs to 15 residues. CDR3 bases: TGTGCCAGCAGCCTAGCGGGGCCTCACACCGGGGAGCTGTTTTTT. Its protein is CASSLAGPHTGELFF.

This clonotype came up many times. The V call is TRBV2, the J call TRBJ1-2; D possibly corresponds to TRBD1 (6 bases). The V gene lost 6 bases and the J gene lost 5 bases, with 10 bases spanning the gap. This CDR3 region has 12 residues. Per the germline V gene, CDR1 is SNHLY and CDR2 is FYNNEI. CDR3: CASREQGYGYTF. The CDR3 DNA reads TGTGCCAGCAGGGAACAGGGTTATGGCTACACCTTC. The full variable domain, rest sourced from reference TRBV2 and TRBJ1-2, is EPEVTQTPSHQVTQMGQEVILRCVPISNHLYFYWYRQILGQKVEFLVSFYNNEISEKSEIFDDQFSVERPDGSNFTLKIRSTKLEDSAMYFCASREQGYGYTFGSGTRLTVV.

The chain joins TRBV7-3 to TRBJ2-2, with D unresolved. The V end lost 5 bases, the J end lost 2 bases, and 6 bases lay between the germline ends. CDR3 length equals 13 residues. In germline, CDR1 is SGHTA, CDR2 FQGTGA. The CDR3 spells CASSPFNTGELFF. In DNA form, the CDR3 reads TGTGCCAGCAGCCCCTTTAACACCGGGGAGCTGTTTTTT.

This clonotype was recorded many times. The CDR3 DNA reads TGCAGTGCTAGAGGTTCCTCTGGAAACACCATATATTTT. Translating it yields CSARGSSGNTIYF. J is TRBJ1-3 and V is TRBV20-1, with D uncertain. The ends were cut back, 1 base at V and 0 bases at J, with 4 bases in the middle. Germline values: CDR1 DFQATT, CDR2 SNEGSKA (reference sequence). The CDR3 contains 13 residues.

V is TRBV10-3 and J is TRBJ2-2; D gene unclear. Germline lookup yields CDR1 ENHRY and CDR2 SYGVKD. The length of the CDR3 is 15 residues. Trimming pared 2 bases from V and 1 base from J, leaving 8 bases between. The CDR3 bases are TGTGCCATCAGTGAGATCATGGAGAACACCGGGGAGCTGTTTTTT. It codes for CAISEIMENTGELFF.